The entry that follows covers one TCR beta chain sequence. Its antigen is unidentified. This entry is derived from a study of blood T cells in healthy people across ages. Study outcomes and limitations: While age rose, TCR beta diversity per million T cells dropped in a roughly linear way. PBMCs went unsorted, and a conclusive naive versus antigen-experienced comparison was therefore prevented. The authors considered diversity estimates from one million T cells to be underestimates.

Germline CDR1 and CDR2: MNHNS and SASEGT. CDR3 length equals 13 residues. Trimming removed 8 bases at V and 0 bases at J, with 11 bases between. Primed by a sample-barcoded 5' primer and a J-beta primer mix, a second PCR proceeded for about 6 to 11 cycles. TCRdb redid the calling of the 5' RACE reads with MiXCR, one entry per CDR3 protein. The sample carries about 2 million distinct CDR3 sequences, 40% to 55% recorded once. The specimen sequenced was blood. The receptor comes from a woman aged 40 to 49 in good health. The rearrangement joins TRBV6-1 to TRBJ2-7; either TRBD1 or TRBD2 may fit D (5 bases each). The chain's CDR3 is CASGTGSSYEQYF. In DNA, the CDR3 is TGTGCCAGCGGGACGGGAAGCTCCTACGAGCAGTACTTC.